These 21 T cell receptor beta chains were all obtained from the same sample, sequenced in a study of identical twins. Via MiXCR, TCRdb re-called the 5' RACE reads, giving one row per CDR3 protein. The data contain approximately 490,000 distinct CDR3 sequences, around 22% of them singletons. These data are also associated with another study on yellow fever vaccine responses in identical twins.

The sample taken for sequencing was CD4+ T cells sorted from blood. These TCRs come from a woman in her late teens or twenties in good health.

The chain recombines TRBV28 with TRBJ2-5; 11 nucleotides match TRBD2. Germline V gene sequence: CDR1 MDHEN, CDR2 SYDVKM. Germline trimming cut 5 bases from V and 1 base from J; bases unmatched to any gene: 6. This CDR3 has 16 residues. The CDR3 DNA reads TGTGCCAGCAGTCCTCGGACTAGCGGGCCCCAAGAGACCCAGTACTTC. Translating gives CASSPRTSGPQETQYF.

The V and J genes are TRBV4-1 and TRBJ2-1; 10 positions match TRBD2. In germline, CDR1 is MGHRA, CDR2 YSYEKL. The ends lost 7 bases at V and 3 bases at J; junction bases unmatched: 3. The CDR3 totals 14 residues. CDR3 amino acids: CASKTSGDYNEQFF. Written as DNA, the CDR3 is TGCGCCAGCAAAACTAGCGGGGACTACAATGAGCAGTTCTTC.

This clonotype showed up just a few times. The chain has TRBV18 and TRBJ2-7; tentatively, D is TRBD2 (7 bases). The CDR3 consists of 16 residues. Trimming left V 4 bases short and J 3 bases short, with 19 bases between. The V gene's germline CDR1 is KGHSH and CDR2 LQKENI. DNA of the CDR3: TGTGCCAGCTCACTTCGGCGCGGGGGCTGGGGCTACGAGCAGTACTTC. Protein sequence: CASSLRRGGWGYEQYF.

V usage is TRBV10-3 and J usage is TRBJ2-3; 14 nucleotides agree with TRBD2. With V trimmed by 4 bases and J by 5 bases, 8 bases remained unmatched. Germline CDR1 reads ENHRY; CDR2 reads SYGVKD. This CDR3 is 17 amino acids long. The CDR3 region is CAISARGLAGGVDTQYF. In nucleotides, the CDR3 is TGTGCCATCAGTGCGAGAGGACTAGCGGGAGGAGTAGATACGCAGTATTTT.

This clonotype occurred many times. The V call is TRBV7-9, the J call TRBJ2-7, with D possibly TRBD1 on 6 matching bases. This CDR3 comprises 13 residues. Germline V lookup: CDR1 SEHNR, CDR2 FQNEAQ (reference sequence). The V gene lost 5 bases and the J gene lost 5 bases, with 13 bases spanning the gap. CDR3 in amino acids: CASSRQGWDEQYV. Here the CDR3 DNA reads TGTGCCAGCAGCAGGCAGGGGTGGGACGAGCAGTACGTC.

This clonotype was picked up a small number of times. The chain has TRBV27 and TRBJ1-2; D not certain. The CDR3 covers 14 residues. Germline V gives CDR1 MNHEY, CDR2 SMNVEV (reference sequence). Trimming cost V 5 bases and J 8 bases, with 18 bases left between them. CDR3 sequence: CASSPAGPHGGYTF. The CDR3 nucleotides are TGTGCCAGCAGTCCCGCCGGGCCCCACGGAGGCTACACCTTC.

CDR3 sequence (DNA): TGTGCCAGCAGGAGACTAGCGGGGGACTACGAGCAGTACTTC. It codes for CASRRLAGDYEQYF. V gene TRBV27 combines with J gene TRBJ2-7; 12 positions match TRBD2. After removal of 6 bases from V and 3 bases from J, the junction contained 3 bases not matched to a gene. The CDR3 length is 14 residues. The V gene's germline CDR1 is MNHEY and CDR2 SMNVEV (reference sequence).

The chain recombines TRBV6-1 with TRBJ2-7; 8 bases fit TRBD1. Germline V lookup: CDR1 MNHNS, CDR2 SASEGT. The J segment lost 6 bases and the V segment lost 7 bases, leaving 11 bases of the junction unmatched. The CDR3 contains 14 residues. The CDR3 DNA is TGTGCCAGCAATCCGACAGGGGAAGGAGGCGAGCAGTACGTC. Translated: CASNPTGEGGEQYV.

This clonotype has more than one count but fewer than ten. CDR3 residues: CASTLTSGGPYEQFF. The DNA for the CDR3 is TGTGCCAGCACCCTGACTAGCGGGGGGCCCTATGAGCAGTTCTTC. J is TRBJ2-1 and V is TRBV12-3 or TRBV12-4; 13 bases align to TRBD2. The V segment lost 7 bases and the J segment 8 bases; nucleotides outside the gene matches: 8. CDR3 size: 15 residues.

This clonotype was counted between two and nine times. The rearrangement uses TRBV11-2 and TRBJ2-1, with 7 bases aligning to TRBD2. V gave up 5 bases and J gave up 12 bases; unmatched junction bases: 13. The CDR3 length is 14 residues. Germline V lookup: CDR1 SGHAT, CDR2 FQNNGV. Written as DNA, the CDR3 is TGTGCCAGCAGCCCGGGGACTACCACGGGGATGCAGTTCTTC. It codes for CASSPGTTTGMQFF.

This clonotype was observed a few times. The CDR3 region is CASSPRTSGINEQFF. The CDR3, as DNA: TGTGCCAGCAGCCCTCGGACTAGCGGGATCAATGAGCAGTTCTTC. The rearrangement links TRBV12-3 or TRBV12-4 to TRBJ2-1; 12 positions agree with TRBD2. The V and J ends lost 6 bases and 6 bases, in that order; junction bases with no gene match: 6. This CDR3 has 15 amino acids.

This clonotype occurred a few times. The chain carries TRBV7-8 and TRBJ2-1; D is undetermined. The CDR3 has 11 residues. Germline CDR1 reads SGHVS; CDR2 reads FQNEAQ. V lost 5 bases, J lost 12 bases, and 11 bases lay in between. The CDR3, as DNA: TGTGCCAGCAGCATAGAGGCCTGGCAGTTCTTC. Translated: CASSIEAWQFF.

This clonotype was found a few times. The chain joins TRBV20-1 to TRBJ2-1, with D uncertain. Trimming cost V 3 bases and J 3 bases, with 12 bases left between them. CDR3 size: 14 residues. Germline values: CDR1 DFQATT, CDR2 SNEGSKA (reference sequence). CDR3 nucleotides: TGCAGTGCTAGTGGCGTCCAGTTCTACAATGAGCAGTTCTTC. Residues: CSASGVQFYNEQFF.

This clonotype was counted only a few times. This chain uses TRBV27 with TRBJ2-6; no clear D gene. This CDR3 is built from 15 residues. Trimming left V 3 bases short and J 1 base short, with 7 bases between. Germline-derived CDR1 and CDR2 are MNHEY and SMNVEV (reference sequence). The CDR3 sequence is CASSFLSSGANVLTF. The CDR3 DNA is TGTGCCAGCAGTTTTTTGAGTTCTGGGGCCAACGTCCTGACTTTC.

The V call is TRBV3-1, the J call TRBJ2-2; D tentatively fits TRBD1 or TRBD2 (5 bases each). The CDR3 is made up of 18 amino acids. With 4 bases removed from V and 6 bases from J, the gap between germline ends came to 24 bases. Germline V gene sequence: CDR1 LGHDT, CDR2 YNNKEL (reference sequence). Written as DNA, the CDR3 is TGTGCCAGCAGCCCCCGGGACCCCAGAGAAGGTTCTGCCGGGGAGCTGTTTTTT. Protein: CASSPRDPREGSAGELFF.

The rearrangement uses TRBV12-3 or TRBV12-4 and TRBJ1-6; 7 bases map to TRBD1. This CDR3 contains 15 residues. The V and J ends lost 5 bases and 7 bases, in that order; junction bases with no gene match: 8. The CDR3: CASSGTARSNSPLHF. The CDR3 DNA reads TGTGCCAGCAGTGGGACAGCCCGAAGCAATTCACCCCTCCACTTT.

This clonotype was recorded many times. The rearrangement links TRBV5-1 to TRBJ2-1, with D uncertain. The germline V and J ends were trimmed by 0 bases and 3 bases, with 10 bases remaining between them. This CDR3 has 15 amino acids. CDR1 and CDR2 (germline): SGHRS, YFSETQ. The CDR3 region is CASSLDGVVYNEQFF. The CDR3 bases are TGCGCCAGCAGCTTGGACGGAGTCGTCTACAATGAGCAGTTCTTC.

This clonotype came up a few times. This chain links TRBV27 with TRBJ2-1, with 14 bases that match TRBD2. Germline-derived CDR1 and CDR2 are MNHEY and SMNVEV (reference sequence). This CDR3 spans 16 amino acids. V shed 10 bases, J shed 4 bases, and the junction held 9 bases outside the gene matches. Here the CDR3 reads CATGVTSGRGYNEQFF. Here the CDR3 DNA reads TGTGCCACTGGGGTGACTAGCGGGAGGGGGTACAATGAGCAGTTCTTC.

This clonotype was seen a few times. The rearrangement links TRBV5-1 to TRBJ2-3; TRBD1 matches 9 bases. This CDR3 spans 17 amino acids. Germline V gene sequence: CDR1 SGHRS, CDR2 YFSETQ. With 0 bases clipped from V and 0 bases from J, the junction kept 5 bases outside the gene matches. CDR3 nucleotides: TGCGCCAGCAGCTTGGCCGACAGGGGGGCAAGCACAGATACGCAGTATTTT. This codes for CASSLADRGASTDTQYF.

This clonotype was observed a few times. The CDR3 DNA reads TGTGCCACCAGTGACCGAAGGCGGGGGGTCCACAATGAGCAGTTCTTC. Its protein is CATSDRRRGVHNEQFF. This rearrangement joins TRBV24-1 to TRBJ2-1, with 8 positions matching TRBD2. This CDR3 region has 16 residues. CDR1 is KGHDR, CDR2 SFDVKD, per germline. The J segment lost 5 bases and the V segment lost 4 bases, leaving 9 bases of the junction unmatched.

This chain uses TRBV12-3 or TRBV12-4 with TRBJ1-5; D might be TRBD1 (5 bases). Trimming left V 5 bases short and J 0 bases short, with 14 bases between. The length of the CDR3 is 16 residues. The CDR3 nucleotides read TGTGCCAGCAGTCCCCTGGGACTCAATAGCAATCAGCCCCAGCATTTT. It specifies CASSPLGLNSNQPQHF.